These 10 T cell receptor beta chains were all obtained from the same sample, sequenced in a study of T cell responses to AZD1222 COVID-19 vaccine. Assay: immunoSEQ multiplex PCR; the TCRdb copy retains only in-frame clones and omits some. Of 150,000 or so clones listed, roughly nine tenths are singletons. Here the sequenced sample was peripheral blood, taken on day 0 of AZD1222 vaccination. All receptors derive from an adult in good health.

This clone turned up a few times. J is TRBJ1-4 and V is TRBV19, with TRBD1 identical over 7 bases. Germline-derived CDR1 and CDR2 are LNHDA and SQIVND (reference sequence). V was clipped by 3 bases and J by 1 base; unmatched bases: 5. CDR3 size: 16 residues. The CDR3 reads CASSITPGGTNEKLFF. The CDR3 DNA sequence: TGTGCCAGTAGTATTACTCCAGGGGGAACTAATGAAAAACTGTTTTTT.

The chain joins TRBV15 to TRBJ2-7, with 7 positions matching TRBD1. J was trimmed by 5 bases and V by 2 bases; bases with no gene match: 6. The V gene's germline CDR1 is LNHNV and CDR2 YYDKDF (reference sequence). This CDR3 is built from 14 residues. The CDR3 protein is CATSRTRQGNEQYF. The CDR3 DNA is TGTGCCACCAGCAGAACCCGACAGGGTAACGAGCAGTACTTC.

This clone was observed a single time. The chain carries TRBV27 and TRBJ1-3; unclear D gene. This CDR3 contains 13 residues. The germline V gene encodes CDR1 MNHEY and CDR2 SMNVEV (reference sequence). V was clipped by 11 bases and J by 0 bases, with 11 bases between them. The CDR3 region has the DNA TGTGCCTCAGGTAGTTACTCTGGAAACACCATATATTTT. Protein product: CASGSYSGNTIYF.

The rearrangement uses TRBV7-8 and TRBJ1-5; 10 nucleotides agree with TRBD1. Germline V gene lookup returns CDR1 SGHVS and CDR2 FQNEAQ. The trim removed 4 bases at V and 6 bases at J, leaving 18 bases unmatched. The CDR3 totals 19 residues. The CDR3 here is CASSSGRDRGTMRGQPQHF. Written as DNA, the CDR3 is TGTGCCAGCAGCTCGGGCCGGGACAGGGGAACCATGAGGGGTCAGCCCCAGCATTTT.

The chain has TRBV27 and TRBJ2-7; TRBD2 matches 10 bases. The ends lost 4 bases at V and 3 bases at J; junction bases unmatched: 9. The CDR3 spans 16 residues. The V gene's germline CDR1 is MNHEY and CDR2 SMNVEV (reference sequence). This chain's CDR3 is CASSSHFSGRSYEQYF. The CDR3 DNA reads as TGTGCCAGCAGTTCTCATTTTAGCGGGAGGAGCTACGAGCAGTACTTC.

This rearrangement joins TRBV18 to TRBJ2-3; 7 bases match TRBD1. The CDR3 sequence is 14 residues long. V dropped 3 bases and J dropped 1; count of bases not matched to a gene: 1. The germline gives CDR1 KGHSH, CDR2 LQKENI. CDR3 loop: CASSPGQRTDTQYF. The CDR3 DNA sequence: TGTGCCAGCTCACCGGGACAGCGCACAGATACGCAGTATTTT.

The chain joins TRBV9 to TRBJ2-1; D possibly corresponds to TRBD2 (5 bases). The CDR3 has 15 amino acids. Germline values: CDR1 SGDLS, CDR2 YYNGEE. Trimming took 0 bases from V and 6 from J, leaving 13 bases between them. The CDR3 DNA reads TGTGCCAGCAGCGTAGTCGGACGAGAGGGCAATGAGCAGTTCTTC. This codes for CASSVVGREGNEQFF. Variable domain in full (rest from reference TRBV9 and TRBJ2-1): DSGVTQTPKHLITATGQRVTLRCSPRSGDLSVYWYQQSLDQGLQFLIQYYNGEERAKGNILERFSAQQFPDLHSELNLSSLELGDSALYFCASSVVGREGNEQFFGPGTRLTVL.

The CDR3 DNA reads as TGCGCCAGCAGTTATGAGCAGGGGGGCCAAGAGACCCAGTACTTC. Translating gives CASSYEQGGQETQYF. The V and J genes are TRBV10-1 and TRBJ2-5, with D maybe TRBD1 (7 bases). Germline CDR1 and CDR2: WNHNN and SYGVQD (reference sequence). The V and J ends lost 5 bases and 1 base respectively, with 14 bases between them. CDR3 length: 15 amino acids.

The chain employs TRBV19 and TRBJ2-2; 9 bases agree with TRBD2. Per the germline V gene, CDR1 is LNHDA and CDR2 is SQIVND (reference sequence). The CDR3 is 15 amino acids. V was clipped by 5 bases and J by 2 bases; unmatched bases: 3. CDR3 amino acids: CASSFSGGNTGELFF. CDR3 nucleotide sequence: TGTGCCAGTAGTTTTAGCGGGGGAAACACCGGGGAGCTGTTTTTT.

The chain carries TRBV28 and TRBJ1-1; D is ambiguous. The V gene lost 5 bases and the J gene lost 6 bases, with 10 bases spanning the gap. This CDR3 comprises 12 residues. In germline, CDR1 is MDHEN, CDR2 SYDVKM. In nucleotides, the CDR3 is TGTGCCAGCAGTAAAAGCATCGCTGAAGCTTTCTTT. This sequence encodes CASSKSIAEAFF.